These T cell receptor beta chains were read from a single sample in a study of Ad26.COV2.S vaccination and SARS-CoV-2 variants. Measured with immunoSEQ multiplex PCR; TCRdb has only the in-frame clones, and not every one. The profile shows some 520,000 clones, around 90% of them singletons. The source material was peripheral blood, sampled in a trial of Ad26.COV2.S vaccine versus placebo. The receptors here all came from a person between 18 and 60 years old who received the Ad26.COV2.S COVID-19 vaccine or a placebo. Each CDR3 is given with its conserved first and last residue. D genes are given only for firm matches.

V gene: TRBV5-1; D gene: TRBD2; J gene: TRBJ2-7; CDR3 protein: CASSSGGRTYEQYF
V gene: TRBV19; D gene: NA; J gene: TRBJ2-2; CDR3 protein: CASSPVAPGTGELFF
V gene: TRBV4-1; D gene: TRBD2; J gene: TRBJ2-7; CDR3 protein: CASSVQLASYEQYF
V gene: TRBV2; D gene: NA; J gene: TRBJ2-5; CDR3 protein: CASLRSGGVVETQYF
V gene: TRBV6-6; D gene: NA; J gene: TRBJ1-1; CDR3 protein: CATAGAPNTEAFF
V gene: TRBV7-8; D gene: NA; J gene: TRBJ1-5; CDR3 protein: CASSTTGGYQPQHF
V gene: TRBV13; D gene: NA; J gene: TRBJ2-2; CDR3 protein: CASSSLQPDTGELFF
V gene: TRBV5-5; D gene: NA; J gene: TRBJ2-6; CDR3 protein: CATRPLPGANVLTF
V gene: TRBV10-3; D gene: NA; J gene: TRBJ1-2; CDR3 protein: CAIAGDEDYGYTF
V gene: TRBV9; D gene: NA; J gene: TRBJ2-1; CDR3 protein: CASSVGPSASYNEQFF
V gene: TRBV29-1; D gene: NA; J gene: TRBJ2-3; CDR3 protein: CSVEVAGIVYF
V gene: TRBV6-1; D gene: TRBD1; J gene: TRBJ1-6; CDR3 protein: CASSEDRGNSPLHF